These 2 T cell receptor beta chains share one sample of origin, sequenced in a study of blood T cell repertoires in COVID-19. Clones were sequenced by immunoSEQ multiplex PCR, and TCRdb holds only the in-frame ones, with some missing. This table has approximately 530,000 clones, around nine tenths appearing once. The sequencing sample was made of peripheral blood. The receptors here all came from a woman between 50 and 59 years old with COVID-19, enrolled during active disease.

The count of this clone is one. The chain employs TRBV25-1 and TRBJ2-2, with TRBD1 matching 9 bases. Germline lookup yields CDR1 MGHDK and CDR2 SYGVNS. V dropped 7 bases and J dropped 3; count of bases not matched to a gene: 6. The CDR3 consists of 15 residues. CDR3 sequence (DNA): TGTGCCAGCAATACCGGGACAGGGCACACCGGGGAGCTGTTTTTT. It yields the protein CASNTGTGHTGELFF.

The V and J genes are TRBV6-5 and TRBJ2-6; D is unresolved. CDR1 MNHEY and CDR2 SVGAGI come from the germline V gene. V was trimmed by 4 bases and J by 1 base, leaving 11 bases between them. The CDR3 loop spans 16 amino acids. For the CDR3, the DNA is TGTGCCAGCAGTTTTTTGCAGAGGTCTGGGGCCAACGTCCTGACTTTC. It is translated as CASSFLQRSGANVLTF.